Following are 22 T cell receptor beta chains from one sample sequenced in a study of cytomegalovirus exposure and HLA in healthy donors. Primers included in the PCR were 60 Vbeta and 13 Jbeta primers. Clones were sequenced by immunoSEQ multiplex PCR, and TCRdb holds only the in-frame ones, with some missing. In the table there are 270,000 or so clones, roughly 91% of which are singletons. Sequenced sample: PBMCs. The source is a girl aged 2-10 years in good health and CMV-seronegative.

The rearrangement uses TRBV7-2 and TRBJ2-5, with a tentative D call TRBD2 (6 bases). Germline assignment: CDR1 SGHTA and CDR2 FQGNSA. This CDR3 region has 15 residues. Trimming removed 4 bases from V and 4 bases from J, with 16 bases in between. DNA for the CDR3: TGTGCCAGCAGCTACCCCCTCGGGGGTAGAGAGACCCAGTACTTC. Amino acids: CASSYPLGGRETQYF.

The table lists this clone with a count of one. V and J are TRBV6-4 and TRBJ1-1; D remains ambiguous. This CDR3 contains 16 residues. From germline, CDR1 is MRHNA and CDR2 SNTAGT. Trimming cost V 3 bases and J 4 bases, with 18 bases left between them. The CDR3 DNA follows: TGTGCCAGCAGTGATCGGCCAGCTATTGGAGGCACTGAAGCTTTCTTT. It codes for CASSDRPAIGGTEAFF.

The chain is built from TRBV28 and TRBJ1-5, with D possibly being TRBD1 (6 bases). Trimming left V 6 bases short and J 14 bases short, with 26 bases between. The CDR3 consists of 15 residues. Germline loops: CDR1 MDHEN, CDR2 SYDVKM. The CDR3 loop is CASRTGGGSRGREHF. The CDR3 DNA sequence: TGTGCCAGCAGAACCGGCGGGGGCAGTCGGGGGAGAGAGCATTTT.

The chain employs TRBV15 and TRBJ2-7; tentatively, D is TRBD2 (6 bases). Germline-derived CDR1 and CDR2 are LNHNV and YYDKDF (reference sequence). Trimming pared 3 bases from V and 5 bases from J, leaving 20 bases between. This CDR3 region has 16 residues. CDR3 nucleotides: TGTGCCACCAGCAGGGATAGGGCGGGACCGGGAGACGAGCAGTACTTC. Translation gives CATSRDRAGPGDEQYF.

The chain joins TRBV10-3 to TRBJ2-6, with D possibly TRBD1 on 6 matching bases. The germline CDR1 and CDR2 sequences are ENHRY and SYGVKD. The ends were cut back, 2 bases at V and 3 bases at J, with 11 bases in the middle. The CDR3 consists of 16 residues. The CDR3 nucleotides read TGTGCCATCAGTGAGCCCAGGGGTATTGGGGCCAACGTCCTGACTTTC. Translated, it gives CAISEPRGIGANVLTF.

This chain joins TRBV10-2 and TRBJ1-1, with TRBD1 matching over 7 bases. This CDR3 comprises 13 residues. With V trimmed by 4 bases and J by 6 bases, 5 bases remained unmatched. CDR1 is WSHSY, CDR2 SAAADI, per germline. CDR3 residues: CASSGTGVSEAFF. CDR3 nucleotides: TGCGCCAGCAGTGGCACAGGGGTATCTGAAGCTTTCTTT.

The chain links TRBV15 to TRBJ2-4; TRBD1 agrees at 9 bases. Per germline, CDR1 LNHNV and CDR2 YYDKDF (reference sequence). The CDR3 runs 17 residues. The ends lost 3 bases at V and 2 bases at J; junction bases unmatched: 8. CDR3 in amino acids: CATSSRQDRGSKNIQYF. The CDR3 DNA sequence: TGTGCCACCAGCAGTCGCCAGGACAGGGGTTCCAAAAACATTCAGTACTTC.

The chain employs TRBV6-5 and TRBJ1-2; D is undetermined. The CDR3 totals 14 residues. Germline V gene sequence: CDR1 MNHEY, CDR2 SVGAGI. V lost 4 bases, J lost 4 bases, and 13 bases lay in between. The CDR3 DNA follows: TGTGCCAGCAGTTTAGTCCGGGGAACCTATGGCTACACCTTC. Residues: CASSLVRGTYGYTF.

The chain is built from TRBV5-1 and TRBJ1-1; no clear D. The germline V gene has CDR1 SGHRS and CDR2 YFSETQ. The V end lost 0 bases, the J end lost 2 bases, and 11 bases lay between the germline ends. CDR3 length: 15 residues. The CDR3 loop is CASSLGAGANTEAFF. CDR3 sequence (DNA): TGCGCCAGCAGCTTGGGGGCGGGAGCCAACACTGAAGCTTTCTTT.

The genes are TRBV30 and TRBJ1-2; tentatively, D is TRBD1 (5 bases). The CDR3 is 12 residues long. Trimming cost V 2 bases and J 8 bases, with 12 bases left between them. The germline gives CDR1 GTSNPN, CDR2 SVGIG (reference sequence). As DNA, the CDR3 is TGTGCCTGGAGTAACCAGGGTGTCGGCTACACCTTC. Translation gives CAWSNQGVGYTF.

A remark on this clone: One junction end disagrees with the germline gene, perhaps due to a read error. The V gene is TRBV7-2, the J gene TRBJ1-1; 7 positions match TRBD1. CDR1 is SGHTA, CDR2 FQGNSA, per germline. The CDR3 consists of 15 residues. CDR3 protein: CASSLARGVNSEAFF. DNA for the CDR3: TGTGCCAGCAGCCTAGCCAGGGGGGTCAACTCTGAAGCTTTCTTT.

This chain connects TRBV27 to TRBJ1-5, with 7 bases matching TRBD1. V lost 3 bases to trimming and J lost 7 bases; unmatched junction nucleotides: 9. The CDR3 consists of 15 residues. Per the germline V gene, CDR1 is MNHEY and CDR2 is SMNVEV (reference sequence). The CDR3 here is CASSLGGTVGQPQHF. CDR3 sequence (DNA): TGTGCCAGCAGTTTGGGTGGGACAGTAGGCCAGCCCCAGCATTTT.

This chain connects TRBV19 to TRBJ1-1, with D perhaps TRBD1 (6 bases). The germline gives CDR1 LNHDA, CDR2 SQIVND (reference sequence). This CDR3 region has 13 residues. V was cut by 10 bases and J by 2 bases, with 14 bases left in between. CDR3 in amino acids: CATGTPGNTEAFF. DNA for the CDR3: TGTGCCACCGGGACACCGGGCAACACTGAAGCTTTCTTT. Using reference TRBV19 and TRBJ1-1 for the parts outside the CDR3, the full variable domain is DGGITQSPKYLFRKEGQNVTLSCEQNLNHDAMYWYRQDPGQGLRLIYYSQIVNDFQKGDIAEGYSVSREKKESFPLTVTSAQKNPTAFYLCATGTPGNTEAFFGQGTRLTVV.

V is TRBV5-1 and J is TRBJ2-3, with TRBD2 matching over 10 bases. Germline V gene lookup returns CDR1 SGHRS and CDR2 YFSETQ. The CDR3 contains 16 residues. V trimming: 4 bases; J trimming: 4 bases; junction bases outside the gene matches: 9. The CDR3 nucleotides read TGCGCCAGCAGCCCGAATAGCGGGGGGAGCGCAGATACGCAGTATTTT. It yields the protein CASSPNSGGSADTQYF. The whole variable domain, remainder taken from reference TRBV5-1 and TRBJ2-3, is KAGVTQTPRYLIKTRGQQVTLSCSPISGHRSVSWYQQTPGQGLQFLFEYFSETQRNKGNFPGRFSGRQFSNSRSEMNVSTLELGDSALYLCASSPNSGGSADTQYFGPGTRLTVL.

This clone was picked up a small number of times. The J gene is TRBJ2-3, the V gene TRBV6-5; 7 nucleotides line up with TRBD2. The CDR3 totals 16 residues. CDR1 is MNHEY and CDR2 is SVGAGI in the germline V gene. Losses at the gene ends were 4 bases for V and 4 bases for J; bases not matched to a gene: 11. The CDR3 nucleotides read TGTGCCAGCAGTTGGCGAAGGGAGGGCCGTTCAGATACGCAGTATTTT. This translates into CASSWRREGRSDTQYF.

This chain joins TRBV30 and TRBJ1-4; 9 nucleotides match TRBD1. The V segment lost 3 bases and the J segment 10 bases; nucleotides outside the gene matches: 3. Looked up from germline, CDR1 is GTSNPN and CDR2 is SVGIG (reference sequence). There are 12 residues in the CDR3. The CDR3 region has the DNA TGTGCCTGGAGCGAGGACAGGGGAAAACTGTTTTTT. It codes for CAWSEDRGKLFF.

This clone was detected only once. The chain links TRBV5-6 to TRBJ2-5; D remains unclear. The CDR3 is 14 residues long. The germline V and J ends were trimmed by 5 bases and 4 bases, with 15 bases remaining between them. From germline, CDR1 is SGHDT and CDR2 YYEEEE. CDR3 sequence: CASSLYGVLETQYF. The DNA for the CDR3 is TGTGCCAGCAGTCTATACGGAGTCTTAGAGACCCAGTACTTC.

The chain links TRBV27 to TRBJ2-1; 15 nucleotides line up with TRBD2. This CDR3 is built from 17 residues. Looked up from germline, CDR1 is MNHEY and CDR2 is SMNVEV (reference sequence). Germline trimming cut 6 bases from V and 1 base from J; bases unmatched to any gene: 4. This CDR3 is CASSRTSGRGSYNEQFF. In DNA form, the CDR3 reads TGTGCCAGCAGCCGGACTAGCGGGAGGGGATCCTACAATGAGCAGTTCTTC.

The genes are TRBV7-2 and TRBJ2-7; 7 nucleotides align to TRBD2. The CDR3 is made up of 13 amino acids. The germline CDR1 and CDR2 sequences are SGHTA and FQGNSA. V was clipped by 8 bases and J by 2 bases; unmatched bases: 6. CDR3 in amino acids: CASGLAVTYEQYF. The DNA of the CDR3 is TGTGCCAGCGGGCTAGCGGTGACCTACGAGCAGTACTTC.

The chain employs TRBV29-1 and TRBJ2-1; no firm D call. Trimming left V 6 bases short and J 0 bases short, with 15 bases between. This CDR3 spans 15 amino acids. Germline assignment: CDR1 SQVTM and CDR2 ANQGSEA. The CDR3 DNA sequence: TGCAGCGTCCGACCATCTAGAACCTCCTACAATGAGCAGTTCTTC. The encoded protein is CSVRPSRTSYNEQFF.

V gene TRBV6-5 combines with J gene TRBJ2-2; D is possibly TRBD2 (6 bases). Trimming took 5 bases from V and 6 from J, leaving 10 bases between them. Per germline, CDR1 MNHEY and CDR2 SVGAGI. The CDR3 runs to 13 residues. This CDR3 reads CASSTSSAGELFF. In DNA form, the CDR3 reads TGTGCCAGCAGTACTAGCAGCGCCGGGGAGCTGTTTTTT.

The genes are TRBV19 and TRBJ2-7; D gene uncertain. Germline CDR1 is LNHDA and CDR2 is SQIVND (reference sequence). Trimming cost V 3 bases and J 5 bases, with 11 bases left between them. The CDR3 spans 13 residues. CDR3 loop: CASSISGYNEQYF. In DNA form, the CDR3 reads TGTGCCAGTAGTATCTCCGGGTATAACGAGCAGTACTTC.